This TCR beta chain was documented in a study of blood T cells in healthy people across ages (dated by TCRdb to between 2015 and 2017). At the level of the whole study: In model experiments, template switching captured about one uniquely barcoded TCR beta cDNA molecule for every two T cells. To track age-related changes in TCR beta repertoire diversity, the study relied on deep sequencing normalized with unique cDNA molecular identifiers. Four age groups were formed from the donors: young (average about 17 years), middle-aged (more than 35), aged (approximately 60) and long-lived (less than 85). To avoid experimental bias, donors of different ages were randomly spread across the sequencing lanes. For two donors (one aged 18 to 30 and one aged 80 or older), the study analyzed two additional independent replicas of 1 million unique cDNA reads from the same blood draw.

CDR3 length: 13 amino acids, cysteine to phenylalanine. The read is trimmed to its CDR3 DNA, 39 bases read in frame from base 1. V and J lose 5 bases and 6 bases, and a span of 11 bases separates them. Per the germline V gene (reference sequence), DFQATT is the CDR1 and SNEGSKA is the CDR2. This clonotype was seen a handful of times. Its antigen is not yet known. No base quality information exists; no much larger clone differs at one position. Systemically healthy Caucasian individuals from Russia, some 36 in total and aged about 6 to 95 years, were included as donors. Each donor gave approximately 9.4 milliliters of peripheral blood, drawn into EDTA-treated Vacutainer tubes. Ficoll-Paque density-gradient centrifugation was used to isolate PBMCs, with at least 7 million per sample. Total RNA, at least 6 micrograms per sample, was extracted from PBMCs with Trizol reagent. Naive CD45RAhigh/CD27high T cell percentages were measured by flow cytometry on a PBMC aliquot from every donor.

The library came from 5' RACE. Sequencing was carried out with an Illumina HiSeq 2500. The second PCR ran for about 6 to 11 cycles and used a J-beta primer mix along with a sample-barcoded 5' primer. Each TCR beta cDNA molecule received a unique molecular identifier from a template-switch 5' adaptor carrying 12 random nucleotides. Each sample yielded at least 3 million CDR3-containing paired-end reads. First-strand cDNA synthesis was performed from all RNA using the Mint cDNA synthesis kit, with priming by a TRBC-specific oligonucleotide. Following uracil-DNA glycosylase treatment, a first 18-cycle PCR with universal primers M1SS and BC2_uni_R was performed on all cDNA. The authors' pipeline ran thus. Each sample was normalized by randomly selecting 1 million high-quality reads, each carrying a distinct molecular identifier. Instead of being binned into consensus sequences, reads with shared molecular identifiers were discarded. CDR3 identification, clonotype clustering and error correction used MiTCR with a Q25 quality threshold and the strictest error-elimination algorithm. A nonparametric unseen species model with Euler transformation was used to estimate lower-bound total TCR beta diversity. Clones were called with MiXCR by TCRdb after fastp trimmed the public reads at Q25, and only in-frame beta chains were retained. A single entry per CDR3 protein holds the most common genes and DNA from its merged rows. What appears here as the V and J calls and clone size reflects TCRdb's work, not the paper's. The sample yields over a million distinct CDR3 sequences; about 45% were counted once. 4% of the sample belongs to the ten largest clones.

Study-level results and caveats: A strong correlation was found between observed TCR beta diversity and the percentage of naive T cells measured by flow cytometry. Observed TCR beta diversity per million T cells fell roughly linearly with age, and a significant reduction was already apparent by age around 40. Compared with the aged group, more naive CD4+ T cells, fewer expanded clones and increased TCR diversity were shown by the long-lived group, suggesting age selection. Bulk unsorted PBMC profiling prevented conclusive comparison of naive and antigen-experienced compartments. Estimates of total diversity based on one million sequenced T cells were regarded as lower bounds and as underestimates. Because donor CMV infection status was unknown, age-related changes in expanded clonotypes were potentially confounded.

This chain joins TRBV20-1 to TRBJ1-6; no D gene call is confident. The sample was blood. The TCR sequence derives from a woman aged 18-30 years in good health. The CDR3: CSASRARNSPLHF. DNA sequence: TGCAGTGCTTCCCGGGCCCGTAATTCACCCCTCCACTTT.